Below, 10 T cell receptor beta chains from the same sample are listed, as sequenced in a study of OX40 agonist ivuxolimab in advanced cancers. Data came from immunoSEQ multiplex PCR; TCRdb stores just in-frame clones and leaves some out. Here the sample spans 80,000 to 95,000 clones, roughly nine tenths being singletons. This sample comprised CD4+ or CD8+ T cells sorted from blood, obtained in a trial of the OX40 agonist ivuxolimab. All receptors derive from an adult with an advanced solid tumor such as melanoma, head and neck, liver or kidney cancer.

The CDR3 DNA sequence: TGTGCCAGTAGTATAGTTGATGGAAACACCATATATTTT. Translation: CASSIVDGNTIYF. The chain joins TRBV19 to TRBJ1-3; D is unclear. From germline, CDR1 is LNHDA and CDR2 SQIVND (reference sequence). The CDR3 runs to 13 residues. Trimming stripped 1 base from V and 3 bases from J, with 4 bases between.

V is TRBV5-1 and J is TRBJ1-1; D may be TRBD1 (5 bases). Per the germline V gene, CDR1 is SGHRS and CDR2 is YFSETQ. Trimming pared 0 bases from V and 2 bases from J, leaving 11 bases between. The CDR3 runs 15 residues. The CDR3 here is CASSLVGTANTEAFF. CDR3 DNA sequence: TGCGCCAGCAGCTTGGTGGGGACGGCCAACACTGAAGCTTTCTTT.

V usage is TRBV11-3 and J usage is TRBJ2-5; a weak D match, TRBD2 (6 bases). CDR1 is SGHNT and CDR2 is YENEEA in the germline V gene. V was shortened by 0 bases and J by 2 bases, with 13 bases between the two germline ends. CDR3 length: 16 amino acids. The CDR3 nucleotides read TGTGCCAGCAGCTTAGATCCCAGGGACTCTCAAGAGACCCAGTACTTC. It is translated as CASSLDPRDSQETQYF.

This rearrangement joins TRBV19 to TRBJ2-7; TRBD2 agrees at 11 bases. Germline V CDR1 and CDR2: LNHDA, SQIVND (reference sequence). The CDR3 spans 19 residues. Trimming took 1 base from V and 0 from J; bases not matched to a gene: 11. The CDR3 reads CASSIAAGLAVTSSYEQYF. The DNA for the CDR3 is TGTGCCAGTAGTATAGCAGCGGGACTAGCGGTAACCAGCTCCTACGAGCAGTACTTC.

J is TRBJ2-1 and V is TRBV7-3; 8 nucleotides line up with TRBD2. Germline V gene data show CDR1 as SGHTA and CDR2 as FQGTGA. This CDR3 contains 13 residues. V lost 4 bases and J lost 7; bases outside the gene matches: 3. CDR3 region: CASSSGLVNEQFF. As DNA, the CDR3 is TGTGCCAGCAGCTCGGGACTAGTGAATGAGCAGTTCTTC.

The chain combines TRBV7-9 with TRBJ2-7; 11 bases line up with TRBD1. Germline V lookup: CDR1 SEHNR, CDR2 FQNEAQ (reference sequence). The CDR3 is 15 residues long. J gave up 6 bases and V 4 bases, and 8 bases lay outside the gene matches. Here the CDR3 DNA reads TGTGCCAGCAGCTCCCCGGGACAGGGGGTCGGCGAGCAGTACTTC. The encoded protein is CASSSPGQGVGEQYF. Full variable domain (remainder filled in from reference TRBV7-9 and TRBJ2-7): DTGVSQNPRHKITKRGQNVTFRCDPISEHNRLYWYRQTLGQGPEFLTYFQNEAQLEKSRLLSDRFSAERPKGSFSTLEIQRTEQGDSAMYLCASSSPGQGVGEQYFGPGTRLTVT.

The rearrangement joins TRBV19 to TRBJ2-2; D possibly corresponds to TRBD1 (6 bases). Germline values: CDR1 LNHDA, CDR2 SQIVND (reference sequence). V was clipped by 5 bases and J by 3 bases, with 25 bases between them. The CDR3 loop spans 19 amino acids. CDR3 DNA: TGTGCCAGTAGTGGGGGCGCGTCCGGCAAGGGGGTCGACACCGGGGAGCTGTTTTTT. Protein sequence: CASSGGASGKGVDTGELFF.

This clone has only one observation. The gene calls are TRBV7-9 and TRBJ2-1; D is uncertain. From germline, CDR1 is SEHNR and CDR2 FQNEAQ (reference sequence). The CDR3 contains 12 residues. The germline V and J ends were trimmed by 0 bases and 8 bases, with 5 bases remaining between them. This CDR3 is CASSLARDEQFF. The CDR3 DNA is TGTGCCAGCAGCTTAGCACGGGATGAGCAGTTCTTC.

V usage is TRBV29-1 and J usage is TRBJ1-2; D perhaps matches TRBD1 (5 bases). The CDR3 spans 14 residues. Trimming cost V 6 bases and J 0 bases, with 14 bases left between them. From germline, CDR1 is SQVTM and CDR2 ANQGSEA. CDR3 sequence reads: CSVVGAFTNYGYTF. Here the CDR3 DNA reads TGCAGCGTCGTTGGGGCATTTACTAACTATGGCTACACCTTC.

This clone was observed a handful of times. The genes are TRBV4-2 and TRBJ1-2; D not certain. CDR1 is LGHNA and CDR2 is YNFKEQ in the germline V gene. CDR3 size: 13 residues. V was cut by 7 bases and J by 7 bases, with 16 bases left in between. CDR3 DNA sequence: TGTGCCAGCACCCCATCGGGTCTAGGTGGCTACACCTTC. Encoded protein: CASTPSGLGGYTF.